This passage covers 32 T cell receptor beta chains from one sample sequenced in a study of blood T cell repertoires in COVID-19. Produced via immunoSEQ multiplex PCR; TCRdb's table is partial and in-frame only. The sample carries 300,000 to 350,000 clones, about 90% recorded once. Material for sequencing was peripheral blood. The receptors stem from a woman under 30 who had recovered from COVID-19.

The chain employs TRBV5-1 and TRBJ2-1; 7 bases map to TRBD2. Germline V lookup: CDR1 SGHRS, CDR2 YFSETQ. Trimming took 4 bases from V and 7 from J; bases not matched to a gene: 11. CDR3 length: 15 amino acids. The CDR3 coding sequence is TGCGCCAGCAGCCGCGGGGGTCAGGAAGGTAATGAGCAGTTCTTC. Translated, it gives CASSRGGQEGNEQFF.

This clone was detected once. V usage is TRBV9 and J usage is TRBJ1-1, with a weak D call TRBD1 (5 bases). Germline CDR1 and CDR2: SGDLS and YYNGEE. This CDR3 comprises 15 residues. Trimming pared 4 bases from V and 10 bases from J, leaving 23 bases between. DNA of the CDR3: TGTGCCAGCAGCCCAGTAGCCGAGGCAGGGAGGAGAGCTTTCTTT. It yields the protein CASSPVAEAGRRAFF.

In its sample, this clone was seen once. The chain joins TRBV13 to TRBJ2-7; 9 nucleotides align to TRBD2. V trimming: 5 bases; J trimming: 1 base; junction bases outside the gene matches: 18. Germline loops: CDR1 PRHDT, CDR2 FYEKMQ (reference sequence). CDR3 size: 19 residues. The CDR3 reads CASSKRGGRASGISYEQYV. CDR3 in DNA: TGTGCCAGCAGCAAAAGGGGGGGCCGGGCTAGCGGGATATCCTACGAGCAGTACGTC.

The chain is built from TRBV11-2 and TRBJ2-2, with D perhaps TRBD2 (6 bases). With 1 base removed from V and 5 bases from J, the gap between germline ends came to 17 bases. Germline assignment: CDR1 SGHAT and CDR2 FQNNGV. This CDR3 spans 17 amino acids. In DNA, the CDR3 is TGTGCCAGCAGCTTAGCCCGACTAGGGGTACGGACCGGGGAGCTGTTTTTT. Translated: CASSLARLGVRTGELFF.

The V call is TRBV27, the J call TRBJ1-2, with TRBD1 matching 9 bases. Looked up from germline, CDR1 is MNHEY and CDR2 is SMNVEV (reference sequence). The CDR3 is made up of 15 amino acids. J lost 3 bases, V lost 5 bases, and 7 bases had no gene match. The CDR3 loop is CASSHRGPGDYGYTF. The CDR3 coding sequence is TGTGCCAGCAGTCACAGGGGGCCCGGGGACTATGGCTACACCTTC.

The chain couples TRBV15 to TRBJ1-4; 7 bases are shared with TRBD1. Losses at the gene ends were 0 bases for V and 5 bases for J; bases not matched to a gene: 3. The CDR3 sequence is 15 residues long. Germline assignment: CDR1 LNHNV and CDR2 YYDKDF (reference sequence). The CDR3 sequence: CATSRDDRENEKLFF. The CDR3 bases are TGTGCCACCAGCAGAGATGACAGGGAGAATGAAAAACTGTTTTTT. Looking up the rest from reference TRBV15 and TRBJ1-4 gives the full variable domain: DAMVIQNPRYQVTQFGKPVTLSCSQTLNHNVMYWYQQKSSQAPKLLFHYYDKDFNNEADTPDNFQSRRPNTSFCFLDIRSPGLGDTAMYLCATSRDDRENEKLFFGSGTQLSVL.

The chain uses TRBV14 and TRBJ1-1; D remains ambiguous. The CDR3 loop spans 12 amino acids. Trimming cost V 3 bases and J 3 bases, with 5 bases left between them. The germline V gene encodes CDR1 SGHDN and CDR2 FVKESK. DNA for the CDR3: TGTGCCAGCAGCCAGACACACACTGAAGCTTTCTTT. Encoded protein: CASSQTHTEAFF.

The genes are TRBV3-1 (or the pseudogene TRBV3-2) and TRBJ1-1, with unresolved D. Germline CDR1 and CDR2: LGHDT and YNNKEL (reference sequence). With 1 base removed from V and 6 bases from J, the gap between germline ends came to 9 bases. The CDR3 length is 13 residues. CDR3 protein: CASSQGHPAEAFF. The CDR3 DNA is TGTGCCAGCAGCCAAGGACATCCCGCTGAAGCTTTCTTT.

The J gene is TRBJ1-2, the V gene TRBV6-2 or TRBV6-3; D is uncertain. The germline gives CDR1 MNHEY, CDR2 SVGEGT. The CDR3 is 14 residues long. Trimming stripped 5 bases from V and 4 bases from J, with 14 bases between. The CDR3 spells CASSTIGGAYGYTF. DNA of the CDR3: TGTGCCAGCAGTACTATCGGTGGTGCCTATGGCTACACCTTC.

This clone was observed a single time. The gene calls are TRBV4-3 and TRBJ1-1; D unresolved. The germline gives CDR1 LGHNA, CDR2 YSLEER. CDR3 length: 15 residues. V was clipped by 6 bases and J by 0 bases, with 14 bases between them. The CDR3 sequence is CASRSWAVMNTEAFF. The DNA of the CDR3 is TGCGCCAGCAGATCTTGGGCCGTTATGAACACTGAAGCTTTCTTT.

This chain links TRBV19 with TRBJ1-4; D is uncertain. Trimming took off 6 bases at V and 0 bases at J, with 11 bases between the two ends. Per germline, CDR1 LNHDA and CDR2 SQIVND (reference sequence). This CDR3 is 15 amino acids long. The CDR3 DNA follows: TGTGCCAGTAGAACTGGGCAAACAACTAATGAAAAACTGTTTTTT. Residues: CASRTGQTTNEKLFF. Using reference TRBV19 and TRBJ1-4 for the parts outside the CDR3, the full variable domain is DGGITQSPKYLFRKEGQNVTLSCEQNLNHDAMYWYRQDPGQGLRLIYYSQIVNDFQKGDIAEGYSVSREKKESFPLTVTSAQKNPTAFYLCASRTGQTTNEKLFFGSGTQLSVL.

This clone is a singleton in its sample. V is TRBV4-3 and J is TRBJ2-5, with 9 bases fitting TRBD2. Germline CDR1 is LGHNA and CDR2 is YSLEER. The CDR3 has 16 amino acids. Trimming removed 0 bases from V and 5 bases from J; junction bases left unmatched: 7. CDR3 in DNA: TGCGCCAGCAGCCAAGAGGCCGGCGGGAGGGGGGAGACCCAGTACTTC. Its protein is CASSQEAGGRGETQYF.

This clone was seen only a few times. The CDR3 DNA is TGTGCCCTCCGGGTGGCCACTGAAGCTTTCTTT. Translated, it gives CALRVATEAFF. The rearrangement joins TRBV19 to TRBJ1-1; no reliable D call. CDR1 and CDR2 from the germline V gene are LNHDA and SQIVND (reference sequence). Trimming removed 11 bases from V and 4 bases from J, with 11 bases in between. This CDR3 has 11 amino acids.

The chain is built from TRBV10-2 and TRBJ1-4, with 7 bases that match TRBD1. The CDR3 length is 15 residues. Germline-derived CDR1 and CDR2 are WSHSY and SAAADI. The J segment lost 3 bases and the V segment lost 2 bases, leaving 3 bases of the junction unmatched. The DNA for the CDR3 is TGCGCCAGCAGTGAGATAGGGACAGCTAATGAAAAACTGTTTTTT. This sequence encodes CASSEIGTANEKLFF.

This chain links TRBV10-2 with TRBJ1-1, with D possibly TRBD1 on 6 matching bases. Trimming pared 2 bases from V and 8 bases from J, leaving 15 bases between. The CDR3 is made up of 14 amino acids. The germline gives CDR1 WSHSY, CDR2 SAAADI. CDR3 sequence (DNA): TGCGCCAGCAGTGAGCTTGCAGGGGACGCCGAAGCTTTCTTT. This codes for CASSELAGDAEAFF.

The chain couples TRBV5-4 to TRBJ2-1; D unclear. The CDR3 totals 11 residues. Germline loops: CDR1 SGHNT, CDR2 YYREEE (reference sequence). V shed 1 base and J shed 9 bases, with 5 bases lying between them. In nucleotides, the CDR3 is TGTGCCAGCAGCTTGAATCGTGAGCAGTTCTTC. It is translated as CASSLNREQFF.

CDR3 sequence reads: CASSPHHRTGTGELFF. CDR3 nucleotides: TGTGCCAGCAGCCCTCATCACCGAACAGGCACCGGGGAGCTGTTTTTT. The chain recombines TRBV3-1 (or the pseudogene TRBV3-2) with TRBJ2-2, with D possibly TRBD1 on 5 matching bases. Trimming cost V 4 bases and J 4 bases, with 16 bases left between them. Germline V gene data show CDR1 as LGHDT and CDR2 as YNNKEL (reference sequence). The CDR3 is made up of 16 amino acids.

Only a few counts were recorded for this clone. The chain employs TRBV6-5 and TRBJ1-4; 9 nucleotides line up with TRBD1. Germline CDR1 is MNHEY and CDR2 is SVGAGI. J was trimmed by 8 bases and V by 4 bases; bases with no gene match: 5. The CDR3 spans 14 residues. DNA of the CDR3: TGTGCCAGCAGTTTGGACAGGGGTGGGGAAAAACTGTTTTTT. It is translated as CASSLDRGGEKLFF.

The CDR3 nucleotides are TGCGCCAGCAGCCAAGGAAACGGACTAGCTGCAGATACGCAGTATTTT. Translating it yields CASSQGNGLAADTQYF. This chain connects TRBV4-3 to TRBJ2-3, with 8 bases identical to TRBD2. Trimming removed 1 base from V and 4 bases from J; junction bases left unmatched: 7. The germline CDR1 and CDR2 sequences are LGHNA and YSLEER. The CDR3 spans 16 residues.

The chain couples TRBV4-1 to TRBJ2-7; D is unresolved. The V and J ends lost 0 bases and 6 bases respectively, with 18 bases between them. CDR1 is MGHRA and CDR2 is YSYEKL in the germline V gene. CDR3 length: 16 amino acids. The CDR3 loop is CASSQEANHRVSEQYV. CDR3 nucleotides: TGCGCCAGCAGCCAAGAAGCGAATCATAGAGTCTCCGAGCAGTACGTC.

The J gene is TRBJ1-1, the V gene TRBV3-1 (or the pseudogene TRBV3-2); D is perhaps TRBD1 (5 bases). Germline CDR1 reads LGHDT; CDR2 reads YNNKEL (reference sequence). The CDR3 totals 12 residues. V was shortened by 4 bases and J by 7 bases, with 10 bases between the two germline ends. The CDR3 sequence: CASSPGHVEAFF. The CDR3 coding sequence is TGTGCCAGCAGCCCCGGACACGTTGAAGCTTTCTTT.

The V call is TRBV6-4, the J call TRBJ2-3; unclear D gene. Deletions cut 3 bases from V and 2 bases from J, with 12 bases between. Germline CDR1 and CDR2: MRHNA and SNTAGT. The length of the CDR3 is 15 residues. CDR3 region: CASSEEMGYTDTQYF. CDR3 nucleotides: TGTGCCAGCAGTGAAGAGATGGGCTACACAGATACGCAGTATTTT.

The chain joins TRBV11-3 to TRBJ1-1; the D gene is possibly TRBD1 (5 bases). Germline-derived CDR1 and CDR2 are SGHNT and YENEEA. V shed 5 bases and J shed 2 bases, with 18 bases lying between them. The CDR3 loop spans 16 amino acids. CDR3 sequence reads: CASSPKGAGYNTEAFF. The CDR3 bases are TGTGCCAGCAGCCCGAAAGGGGCGGGATATAACACTGAAGCTTTCTTT.

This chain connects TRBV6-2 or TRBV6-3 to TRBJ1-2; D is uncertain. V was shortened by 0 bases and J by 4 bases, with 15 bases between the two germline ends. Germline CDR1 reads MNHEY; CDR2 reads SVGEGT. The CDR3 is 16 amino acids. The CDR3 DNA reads TGTGCCAGCAGTTACTCGATTCAGGTCCTGACCTATGGCTACACCTTC. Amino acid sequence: CASSYSIQVLTYGYTF.

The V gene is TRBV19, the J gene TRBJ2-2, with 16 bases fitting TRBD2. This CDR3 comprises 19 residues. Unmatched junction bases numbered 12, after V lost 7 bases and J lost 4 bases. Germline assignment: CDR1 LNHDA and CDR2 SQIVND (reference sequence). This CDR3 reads CASKRPGLAGGPGTGELFF. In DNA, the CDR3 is TGTGCCAGTAAACGGCCGGGACTAGCGGGAGGGCCGGGCACCGGGGAGCTGTTTTTT.

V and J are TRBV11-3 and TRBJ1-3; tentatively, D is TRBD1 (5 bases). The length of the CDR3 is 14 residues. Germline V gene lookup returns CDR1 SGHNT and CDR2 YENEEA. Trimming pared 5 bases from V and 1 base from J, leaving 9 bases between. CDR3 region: CASSPRGSGNTIYF. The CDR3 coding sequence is TGTGCCAGCAGCCCCCGGGGGTCTGGAAACACCATATATTTT.

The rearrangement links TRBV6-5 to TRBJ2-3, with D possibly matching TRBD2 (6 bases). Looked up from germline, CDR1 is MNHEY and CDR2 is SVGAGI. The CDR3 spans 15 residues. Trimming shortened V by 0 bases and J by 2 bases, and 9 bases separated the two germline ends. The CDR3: CASSYSLAHTDTQYF. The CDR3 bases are TGTGCCAGCAGTTACTCACTAGCCCACACAGATACGCAGTATTTT.

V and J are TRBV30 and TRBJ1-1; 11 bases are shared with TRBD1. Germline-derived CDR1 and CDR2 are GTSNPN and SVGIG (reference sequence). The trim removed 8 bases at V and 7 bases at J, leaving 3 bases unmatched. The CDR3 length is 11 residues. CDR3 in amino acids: CAGDRGFEAFF. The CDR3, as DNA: TGTGCCGGGGACAGGGGGTTTGAAGCTTTCTTT.

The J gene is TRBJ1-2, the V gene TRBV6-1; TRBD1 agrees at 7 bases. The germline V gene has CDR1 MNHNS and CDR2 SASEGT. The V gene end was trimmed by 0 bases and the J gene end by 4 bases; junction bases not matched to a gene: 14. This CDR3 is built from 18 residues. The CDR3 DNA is TGTGCCAGCAGTGAAGCGTTTGGTGTTGACAGGGCCGGCTATGGCTACACCTTC. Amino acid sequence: CASSEAFGVDRAGYGYTF.

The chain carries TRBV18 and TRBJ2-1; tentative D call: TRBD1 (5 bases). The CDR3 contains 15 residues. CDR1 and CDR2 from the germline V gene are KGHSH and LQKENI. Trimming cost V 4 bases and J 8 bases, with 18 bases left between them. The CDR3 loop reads CASSLGHPTWDEQFF. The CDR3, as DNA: TGTGCCAGCTCACTCGGACATCCTACTTGGGATGAGCAGTTCTTC. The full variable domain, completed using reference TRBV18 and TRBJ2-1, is NAGVMQNPRHLVRRRGQEARLRCSPMKGHSHVYWYRQLPEEGLKFMVYLQKENIIDESGMPKERFSAEFPKEGPSILRIQQVVRGDSAAYFCASSLGHPTWDEQFFGPGTRLTVL.

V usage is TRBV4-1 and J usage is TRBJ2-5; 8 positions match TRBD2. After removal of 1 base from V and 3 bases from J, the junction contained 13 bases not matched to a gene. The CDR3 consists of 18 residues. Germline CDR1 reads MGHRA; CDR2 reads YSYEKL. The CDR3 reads CASSQGQSLLAAEETQYF. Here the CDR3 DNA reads TGCGCCAGCAGCCAAGGACAAAGTTTACTAGCGGCAGAAGAGACCCAGTACTTC.

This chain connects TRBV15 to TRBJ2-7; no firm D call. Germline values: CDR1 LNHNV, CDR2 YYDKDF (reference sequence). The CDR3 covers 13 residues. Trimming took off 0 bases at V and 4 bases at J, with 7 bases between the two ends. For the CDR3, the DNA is TGTGCCACCAGCAGAGAAAAGGAGTACGAGCAGTACGTC. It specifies CATSREKEYEQYV.